A single sample is the source of the 4 T cell receptor beta chains below, sequenced in a study of regulatory T cells in long-lasting Graves disease (dated by TCRdb to about 2021). The sample's time point label, decoded: newly diagnosed GD, antithyroid drugs for less than 3 months. RNA was extracted from PBMCs in TRIzol for both TCR sequencing and RNA sequencing. The method behind the library was multiplex PCR. Data came from an Illumina HiSeq 4000. TCR beta libraries were built with iRepertoire HTBI primers and Arm-PCR amplification of CDR3 regions. TCRdb reprocessed the public reads (quality trimming at Q25 with fastp, clone calling with MiXCR) and kept in-frame beta chains. Rows matching on CDR3 protein sequence are summarized as one entry with the most common DNA and genes. A total of a few hundred thousand distinct CDR3 sequences appear in this sample, roughly a fifth of them only once. The ten most abundant clones make up about 11% of the sample.

The data were also submitted as part of a second study, on T cells in Graves' hyperthyroidism and ophthalmopathy.

The sample here was peripheral blood mononuclear cells (PBMCs), taken at new diagnosis, from a patient treated with antithyroid drugs. The receptors originated from a woman aged 25-40 years with Graves disease. Donor details come from another sample of the same person, matched by shared clones.

The genes are TRBV7-3 and TRBJ2-1; 8 bases align to TRBD1. The junction had 7 bases not matched to a gene; V was cut back by 5 bases and J by 7 bases. Per the germline V gene, CDR1 is SGHTA and CDR2 is FQGTGA. The CDR3 has 14 residues. In DNA form, the CDR3 reads TGTGCCAGCAGCCCCGGGGACAGGAGGAATGAGCAGTTCTTC. Its translation: CASSPGDRRNEQFF.

This clonotype was detected once. The chain joins TRBV11-2 to TRBJ2-3; tentative D call: TRBD1 (5 bases). V was shortened by 5 bases and J by 0 bases, with 18 bases between the two germline ends. The germline gives CDR1 SGHAT, CDR2 FQNNGV. This CDR3 comprises 17 residues. CDR3 bases: TGTGCCAGCAGCGCATACGGGTGGGGCGAAAGCACAGATACGCAGTATTTT. Its protein product is CASSAYGWGESTDTQYF. Full variable domain (missing parts from reference TRBV11-2 and TRBJ2-3): EAGVAQSPRYKIIEKRQSVAFWCNPISGHATLYWYQQILGQGPKLLIQFQNNGVVDDSQLPKDRFSAERLKGVDSTLKIQPAKLEDSAVYLCASSAYGWGESTDTQYFGPGTRLTVL.

The chain couples TRBV28 to TRBJ1-2, with 10 bases lining up with TRBD1. J lost 3 bases, V lost 4 bases, and 5 bases had no gene match. The CDR3 is made up of 15 amino acids. Germline V CDR1 and CDR2: MDHEN, SYDVKM. CDR3 loop: CASSSDRGVDYGYTF. The DNA of the CDR3 is TGTGCCAGCAGTTCGGACAGGGGGGTAGACTATGGCTACACCTTC.

This clonotype has only a few counts. The chain uses TRBV18 and TRBJ1-1; a possible D gene is TRBD1 (5 bases). Germline CDR1 and CDR2: KGHSH and LQKENI. V was pared by 1 base and J by 4 bases, with 16 bases between. The CDR3 extends over 16 amino acids. CDR3 loop: CASSPLGGGWGTEAFF. The CDR3 DNA reads as TGTGCCAGCTCACCACTTGGCGGGGGATGGGGCACTGAAGCTTTCTTT.